Below are 3 T cell receptor beta chains sequenced from a single sample in a study of blood T cell repertoires in COVID-19. The method was immunoSEQ multiplex PCR; TCRdb's version includes in-frame clones alone and lacks a portion of them. This table holds about 150,000 clones, approximately 80% found once. Material for sequencing was peripheral blood. All receptors come from a woman aged 80 or older with acute or convalescent COVID-19.

This clone has more than one count but fewer than ten. The chain couples TRBV3-1 (or the pseudogene TRBV3-2) to TRBJ2-1, with TRBD2 matching 9 bases. Germline V CDR1 and CDR2: LGHDT, YNNKEL (reference sequence). V gave up 4 bases and J gave up 3 bases; unmatched junction bases: 13. The CDR3 loop spans 18 amino acids. The CDR3 spells CASSPGHPGLASYNEQFF. The DNA for the CDR3 is TGTGCCAGCAGCCCGGGACATCCGGGACTAGCTAGCTACAATGAGCAGTTCTTC.

The genes are TRBV4-2 and TRBJ1-3, with D unclear. The CDR3 contains 17 residues. Germline V CDR1 and CDR2: LGHNA, YNFKEQ. The V and J ends lost 0 bases and 4 bases respectively, with 16 bases between them. CDR3 residues: CASSQDVGWGAGNTIYF. The CDR3 DNA sequence: TGTGCCAGCAGCCAAGACGTGGGGTGGGGAGCCGGAAACACCATATATTTT.

This clone showed up just a few times. This chain connects TRBV7-6 to TRBJ1-1; D may be TRBD1 (6 bases). V shed 7 bases and J shed 6 bases, with 18 bases lying between them. This CDR3 spans 14 amino acids. CDR1 and CDR2 from the germline V gene are SGHVS and FNYEAQ. The CDR3, as DNA: TGTGCCAGCACTGGGGGACATGGAGCATCTGAAGCTTTCTTT. Its translation: CASTGGHGASEAFF. The entire variable domain, with the rest obtained from reference TRBV7-6 and TRBJ1-1, is as follows: GAGVSQSPRYKVTKRGQDVALRCDPISGHVSLYWYRQALGQGPEFLTYFNYEAQQDKSGLPNDRFSAERPEGSISTLTIQRTEQRDSAMYRCASTGGHGASEAFFGQGTRLTVV.